One and the same sample provided the 21 T cell receptor beta chains below, sequenced in a study of shared T cell receptors in the human thymus. Generated by immunoSEQ multiplex PCR, the TCRdb table keeps only in-frame clones and is missing some. The data hold almost 550,000 clones, with approximately 80% observed a single time. This sample also belongs to another study, concerning human thymus T cells.

The specimen sequenced was thymocytes. These TCRs come from a boy under two years old with a congenital heart defect.

V usage is TRBV6-5 and J usage is TRBJ1-4; D possibly corresponds to TRBD1 (5 bases). CDR1 and CDR2 (germline): MNHEY, SVGAGI. V was cut by 2 bases and J by 8 bases, with 12 bases left in between. The CDR3 sequence is 14 residues long. In nucleotides, the CDR3 is TGTGCCAGCAGTTACGGGCCCGGGGGGGAAAAACTGTTTTTT. Translating it yields CASSYGPGGEKLFF.

This clone showed up just once. The rearrangement links TRBV19 to TRBJ1-2; the D is unclear. Germline loops: CDR1 LNHDA, CDR2 SQIVND (reference sequence). V lost 6 bases and J lost 4, with 9 bases in between. There are 12 residues in the CDR3. CDR3 DNA sequence: TGTGCCAGTAGGAGTAAACCCTATGGCTACACCTTC. It codes for CASRSKPYGYTF.

This clone occurred once. The V and J genes are TRBV15 and TRBJ2-7, with TRBD2 matching over 9 bases. Germline trimming cut 1 base from V and 0 bases from J; bases unmatched to any gene: 10. This CDR3 has 18 amino acids. Germline V gene sequence: CDR1 LNHNV, CDR2 YYDKDF (reference sequence). The CDR3 here is CATSRVETSGSLSYEQYF. As DNA, the CDR3 is TGTGCCACCAGCAGAGTAGAGACTAGCGGCAGTCTCTCCTACGAGCAGTACTTC.

The chain recombines TRBV5-6 with TRBJ2-2, with TRBD1 identical over 8 bases. The CDR3 loop spans 17 amino acids. Unmatched junction bases numbered 11, after V lost 4 bases and J lost 3 bases. Germline CDR1 and CDR2: SGHDT and YYEEEE. CDR3 sequence reads: CASSPPRTGIDTGELFF. The CDR3 DNA follows: TGTGCCAGCAGCCCCCCGCGGACAGGGATTGACACCGGGGAGCTGTTTTTT.

The genes are TRBV7-9 and TRBJ2-7; TRBD1 is a possible D gene (5 bases). The CDR3 extends over 15 amino acids. Germline CDR1 is SEHNR and CDR2 is FQNEAQ (reference sequence). V dropped 1 base and J dropped 5 bases, with 15 bases sitting between them. CDR3 sequence reads: CASSLEGQGGNEQYF. The CDR3, as DNA: TGTGCCAGCAGCTTAGAAGGCCAGGGCGGCAACGAGCAGTACTTC.

The chain carries TRBV4-3 and TRBJ2-2; 16 positions agree with TRBD2. Germline-derived CDR1 and CDR2 are LGHNA and YSLEER. Trimming removed 3 bases from V and 9 bases from J; junction bases left unmatched: 10. This CDR3 region has 18 residues. In DNA form, the CDR3 reads TGCGCCAGCAGCCAGGGACTAGCGGGAGGGGAGAGTAGCCGGGAGCTGTTTTTT. Translation gives CASSQGLAGGESSRELFF.

This sequence joins TRBV9 and TRBJ2-5; the D gene is possibly TRBD2 (6 bases). The germline V gene has CDR1 SGDLS and CDR2 YYNGEE. The CDR3 spans 13 residues. V was shortened by 3 bases and J by 2 bases, with 8 bases between the two germline ends. CDR3 protein: CASSEGLQETQYF. The CDR3 DNA follows: TGTGCCAGCAGCGAGGGACTTCAAGAGACCCAGTACTTC.

V and J are TRBV28 and TRBJ1-1; TRBD1 matches at 7 bases. Germline V gene lookup returns CDR1 MDHEN and CDR2 SYDVKM. Trimming at V came to 6 bases and at J to 1 base, leaving 8 bases not matched to a gene. This CDR3 contains 15 residues. CDR3 nucleotides: TGTGCCAGCAGGACAGACAGGGATACGAACACTGAAGCTTTCTTT. Its translation is CASRTDRDTNTEAFF.

This clone has more than one count but fewer than ten. The chain uses TRBV4-1 and TRBJ1-4; D ambiguous. The CDR3 loop spans 15 amino acids. V was cut by 6 bases and J by 5 bases, with 16 bases left in between. Per germline, CDR1 MGHRA and CDR2 YSYEKL. CDR3 bases: TGCGCCAGCAGACTCCGCGGGGATACGAATGAAAAACTGTTTTTT. Its protein product is CASRLRGDTNEKLFF.

The chain employs TRBV19 and TRBJ2-7, with a possible D match to TRBD2 (5 bases). The CDR3 spans 16 residues. Trimming pared 3 bases from V and 0 bases from J, leaving 15 bases between. Germline V gives CDR1 LNHDA, CDR2 SQIVND (reference sequence). The CDR3 nucleotides are TGTGCCAGTAGTATGAGGACGGACTCCAGCTCCTACGAGCAGTACTTC. Its protein product is CASSMRTDSSSYEQYF.

The genes are TRBV6-6 and TRBJ1-1; D ambiguous. Germline V CDR1 and CDR2: MNHNY, SVGAGI (reference sequence). V was shortened by 6 bases and J by 6 bases, with 14 bases between the two germline ends. CDR3 size: 13 residues. The CDR3 bases are TGTGCCAGCAGAAGGGAGGTCGATTCTGAAGCTTTCTTT. Translation gives CASRREVDSEAFF.

The rearrangement joins TRBV30 to TRBJ1-2, with a tentative D call TRBD1 (5 bases). Trimming cost V 0 bases and J 6 bases, with 17 bases left between them. CDR3 size: 15 residues. CDR1 GTSNPN and CDR2 SVGIG come from the germline V gene (reference sequence). The CDR3: CAWSVGSRQGDGYTF. CDR3 nucleotide sequence: TGTGCCTGGAGTGTAGGGTCCCGCCAGGGTGATGGCTACACCTTC.

The rearrangement joins TRBV11-3 to TRBJ2-2; maybe TRBD1 (5 bases). The V end was cut by 3 bases, the J end by 8 bases, with 13 bases between. The CDR3 consists of 14 residues. In germline, CDR1 is SGHNT, CDR2 YENEEA. CDR3 residues: CASSLDKGKGELFF. The CDR3 DNA follows: TGTGCCAGCAGCTTGGACAAGGGGAAGGGGGAGCTGTTTTTT.

The rearrangement joins TRBV4-3 to TRBJ2-3; D remains ambiguous. Germline CDR1 and CDR2: LGHNA and YSLEER. With 4 bases removed from V and 2 bases from J, the gap between germline ends came to 10 bases. The CDR3 covers 14 residues. The CDR3 loop reads CASSRSGSTDTQYF. As DNA, the CDR3 is TGCGCCAGCAGCCGATCCGGGTCCACAGATACGCAGTATTTT.

V and J are TRBV20-1 and TRBJ2-5; tentative D call: TRBD2 (6 bases). CDR3 length: 11 amino acids. Germline V lookup: CDR1 DFQATT, CDR2 SNEGSKA (reference sequence). The CDR3 region has the DNA TGCAGCCCCGGGGGCCAAGAGACCCAGTACTTC. Translated: CSPGGQETQYF.

The CDR3 here is CAASGLAGSNEQFF. Written as DNA, the CDR3 is TGTGCCGCCTCGGGGCTAGCGGGTTCCAATGAGCAGTTCTTC. The rearrangement uses TRBV5-3 and TRBJ2-1, with TRBD2 identical over 8 bases. TRBV5-3 is treated as an ORF (open reading frame) with a function not yet certain. The CDR3 is 14 amino acids. V gave up 10 bases and J gave up 6 bases; unmatched junction bases: 12.

This chain joins TRBV7-9 and TRBJ2-3, with TRBD2 identical over 13 bases. This CDR3 region has 16 residues. V gave up 3 bases and J gave up 6 bases; unmatched junction bases: 6. CDR1 is SEHNR, CDR2 FQNEAQ, per germline (reference sequence). The CDR3 sequence is CASSLATSGRTDTQYF. The CDR3 DNA is TGTGCCAGCAGCTTGGCGACTAGCGGGAGGACTGATACGCAGTATTTT.

This chain links TRBV2 with TRBJ2-7, with 9 bases identical to TRBD2. V gave up 6 bases and J gave up 4 bases; unmatched junction bases: 13. Germline V CDR1 and CDR2: SNHLY, FYNNEI. This CDR3 region has 16 residues. The CDR3 coding sequence is TGTGCCAGCAGGATCGGGGCGGGAGGGAGTCGGTACGAGCAGTACTTC. Amino acids: CASRIGAGGSRYEQYF.

The chain carries TRBV4-2 and TRBJ2-7; TRBD2 matches at 14 bases. From germline, CDR1 is LGHNA and CDR2 YNFKEQ. This CDR3 comprises 17 residues. V was clipped by 0 bases and J by 0 bases; unmatched bases: 1. The CDR3 sequence: CASSQDGTSGSSYEQYF. CDR3 bases: TGTGCCAGCAGCCAAGATGGGACTAGCGGGAGCTCCTACGAGCAGTACTTC.

This clone was observed a single time. The chain joins TRBV7-2 to TRBJ1-1; TRBD1 aligns across 8 bases. Germline-derived CDR1 and CDR2 are SGHTA and FQGNSA. V was pared by 4 bases and J by 6 bases, with 7 bases of the junction left unmatched. The CDR3 runs 14 residues. CDR3 in DNA: TGTGCCAGCAGCTCAGGACAGGGAAAAGCTGAAGCTTTCTTT. Translating it yields CASSSGQGKAEAFF. Full variable domain (outside the CDR3, taken from reference TRBV7-2 and TRBJ1-1): GAGVSQSPSNKVTEKGKDVELRCDPISGHTALYWYRQSLGQGLEFLIYFQGNSAPDKSGLPSDRFSAERTGGSVSTLTIQRTQQEDSAVYLCASSSGQGKAEAFFGQGTRLTVV.

The chain is built from TRBV11-3 and TRBJ2-5; TRBD2 matches at 8 bases. The CDR3 extends over 13 amino acids. Germline CDR1 reads SGHNT; CDR2 reads YENEEA. After removal of 5 bases from V and 4 bases from J, the junction contained 3 bases not matched to a gene. This chain's CDR3 is CASSPRGGETQYF. The CDR3 nucleotides read TGTGCCAGCAGCCCACGGGGGGGAGAGACCCAGTACTTC.